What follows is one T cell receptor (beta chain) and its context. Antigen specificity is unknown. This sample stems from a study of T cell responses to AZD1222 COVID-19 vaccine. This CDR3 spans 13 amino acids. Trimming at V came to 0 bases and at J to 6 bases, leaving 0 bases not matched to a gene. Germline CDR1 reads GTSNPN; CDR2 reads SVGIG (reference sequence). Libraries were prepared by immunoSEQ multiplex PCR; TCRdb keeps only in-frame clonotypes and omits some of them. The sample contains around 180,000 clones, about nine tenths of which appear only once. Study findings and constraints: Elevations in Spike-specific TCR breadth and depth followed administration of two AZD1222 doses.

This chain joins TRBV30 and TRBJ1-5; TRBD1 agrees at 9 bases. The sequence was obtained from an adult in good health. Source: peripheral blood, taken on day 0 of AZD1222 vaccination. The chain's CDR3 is CAWSVQGAQPQHF. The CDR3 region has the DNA TGTGCCTGGAGTGTACAGGGGGCTCAGCCCCAGCATTTT.